This TCR beta chain was recovered during a study of blood T cell repertoires in COVID-19. Overall study: The United States, Italy and Spain supplied acute and convalescent COVID-19 samples. Sources were T cells, B-cell-depleted T cells, or PBMCs; the material itself was cDNA or gDNA.

J was trimmed by 6 bases and V by 6 bases; bases with no gene match: 4. The CDR3 has 13 residues. In the original workflow: It was from reference gene primer amplification that nucleated cell counts were estimated. Clones were read by immunoSEQ multiplex PCR, and TCRdb kept only the in-frame ones, dropping some. The D gene and trimming were derived from the DNA, and the V and J assignments and clone size from that table. This sample yields under 60,000 clones, of which 80% to 85% are seen a single time; around three fifths belongs to the top ten. The chain carries TRBV12-3 or TRBV12-4 and TRBJ2-1; 8 nucleotides agree with TRBD1. Sequenced: peripheral blood. The receptor was isolated from a man between 65 and 85 years old with acute or convalescent COVID-19. CDR3 DNA: TGTGCCAGCAGATACGACAGGGGCAATGAGCAGTTCTTC. Amino acid sequence: CASRYDRGNEQFF.